These 8 T cell receptor beta chains were all obtained from the same sample, sequenced in a study of response to subunit inactivated influenza vaccine. A single record per CDR3 protein comes from TCRdb applying MiXCR to the RT-PCR reads. This sample has 700,000 to 800,000 distinct CDR3 sequences, with around a sixth found just once. The sequencing here drew on PBMCs from blood, taken more than 4 days after vaccination. These receptor sequences come from a man between 45 and 60 years old who received an inactivated influenza vaccine.

This sequence joins TRBV20-1 and TRBJ1-2; TRBD1 agrees at 7 bases. CDR3 size: 13 residues. Germline V gene sequence: CDR1 DFQATT, CDR2 SNEGSKA (reference sequence). Trimming at V came to 5 bases and at J to 8 bases, leaving 11 bases not matched to a gene. The CDR3 DNA follows: TGCAGTGCTTCCGACAGGGTGGCGTTGGGCTACACCTTC. Residues: CSASDRVALGYTF.

The chain links TRBV20-1 to TRBJ2-6, with D tentatively TRBD1 (5 bases). This CDR3 region has 11 residues. Germline V lookup: CDR1 DFQATT, CDR2 SNEGSKA (reference sequence). V lost 6 bases, J lost 7 bases, and 7 bases lay in between. CDR3 sequence reads: CSAWTANVLTF. CDR3 DNA sequence: TGCAGTGCCTGGACAGCCAACGTCCTGACTTTC.

This clonotype was seen only a few times. The rearrangement uses TRBV27 and TRBJ2-1, with D maybe TRBD1 (5 bases). The CDR3 is 14 amino acids. V lost 6 bases and J lost 6, with 15 bases in between. Germline CDR1 reads MNHEY; CDR2 reads SMNVEV (reference sequence). CDR3 region: CASSSLDTPNEQFF. CDR3 in DNA: TGTGCCAGCAGCTCCTTGGACACCCCCAATGAGCAGTTCTTC.

This clonotype was seen a few times. The chain is built from TRBV10-1 and TRBJ2-7, with D perhaps TRBD1 (5 bases). CDR1 and CDR2 (germline): WNHNN, SYGVQD (reference sequence). The CDR3 length is 13 residues. Trimming took off 5 bases at V and 1 base at J, with 9 bases between the two ends. The CDR3 loop is CASSKGFSYEQYF. The CDR3 DNA sequence: TGCGCCAGCAGTAAGGGGTTTTCCTACGAGCAGTACTTC.

V usage is TRBV20-1 and J usage is TRBJ2-7; 13 nucleotides agree with TRBD2. From germline, CDR1 is DFQATT and CDR2 SNEGSKA (reference sequence). The CDR3 length is 15 residues. The J segment lost 1 base and the V segment lost 3 bases, leaving 3 bases of the junction unmatched. CDR3 region: CSASRGLAGSYEQYF. In DNA form, the CDR3 reads TGCAGTGCTAGCAGGGGACTAGCGGGGTCCTACGAGCAGTACTTC.

This clonotype appeared many times. J is TRBJ2-1 and V is TRBV5-1, with TRBD2 matching 8 bases. Germline assignment: CDR1 SGHRS and CDR2 YFSETQ. V dropped 3 bases and J dropped 13; count of bases not matched to a gene: 15. This CDR3 is built from 15 residues. In DNA form, the CDR3 reads TGCGCCAGCAGCTCCGGGACGGGGGGGAGCGTCCGTCAGTTCTTC. Amino acid sequence: CASSSGTGGSVRQFF.

This clonotype turned up a few times. This chain connects TRBV10-3 to TRBJ2-1; 7 positions agree with TRBD1. This CDR3 spans 20 amino acids. Per germline, CDR1 ENHRY and CDR2 SYGVKD. The V and J ends lost 1 base and 0 bases, in that order; junction bases with no gene match: 15. CDR3: CAISEYRGAGRDSSYNEQFF. As DNA, the CDR3 is TGTGCCATCAGTGAGTACAGGGGAGCAGGGCGAGACAGCTCCTACAATGAGCAGTTCTTC.

This chain joins TRBV6-1 and TRBJ1-6; the D gene is possibly TRBD1 (5 bases). CDR3 size: 15 residues. Trimming removed 10 bases at V and 0 bases at J, with 13 bases between. The V gene's germline CDR1 is MNHNS and CDR2 SASEGT. CDR3 in amino acids: CATIPGVSYNSPLHF. CDR3 sequence (DNA): TGTGCCACCATACCGGGGGTCTCCTATAATTCACCCCTCCACTTT.